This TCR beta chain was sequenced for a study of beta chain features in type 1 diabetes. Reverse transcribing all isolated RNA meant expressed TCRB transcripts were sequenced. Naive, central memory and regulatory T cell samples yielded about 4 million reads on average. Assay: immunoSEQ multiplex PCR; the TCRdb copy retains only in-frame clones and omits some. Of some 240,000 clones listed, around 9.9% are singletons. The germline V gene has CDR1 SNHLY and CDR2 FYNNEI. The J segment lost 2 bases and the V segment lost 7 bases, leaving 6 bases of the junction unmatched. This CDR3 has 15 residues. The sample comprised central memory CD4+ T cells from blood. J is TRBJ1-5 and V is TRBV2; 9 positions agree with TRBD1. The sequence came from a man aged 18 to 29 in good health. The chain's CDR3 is CASTLDRGRNQPQHF. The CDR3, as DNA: TGTGCCAGCACCTTGGACAGGGGCCGCAATCAGCCCCAGCATTTT.